The clone carrying this T cell receptor beta chain was found once. Using immunoSEQ multiplex PCR, the repertoire was profiled, and TCRdb retains in-frame clones only, with some absent. The sample lists 30,000 or so clones, 91% seen once, with about 3.8% in the top ten. V lost 4 bases and J lost 8; bases outside the gene matches: 14. The CDR3 totals 18 residues. Looked up from germline, CDR1 is LGHNA and CDR2 is YSLEER. The sample comes from a study of T cell changes during pregnancy in multiple sclerosis. The receptor's source is a female donor in good health, enrolled as a control in a pregnancy study. The J gene is TRBJ1-4, the V gene TRBV4-3; 12 nucleotides agree with TRBD1. The sequences come from CD8+ T cells from peripheral blood mononuclear cells, collected in the second trimester of pregnancy. The CDR3 loop reads CASSPSPGQGALNEKLFF. CDR3 nucleotide sequence: TGCGCCAGCAGCCCCTCCCCGGGACAGGGGGCGCTTAACGAAAAACTGTTTTTT.